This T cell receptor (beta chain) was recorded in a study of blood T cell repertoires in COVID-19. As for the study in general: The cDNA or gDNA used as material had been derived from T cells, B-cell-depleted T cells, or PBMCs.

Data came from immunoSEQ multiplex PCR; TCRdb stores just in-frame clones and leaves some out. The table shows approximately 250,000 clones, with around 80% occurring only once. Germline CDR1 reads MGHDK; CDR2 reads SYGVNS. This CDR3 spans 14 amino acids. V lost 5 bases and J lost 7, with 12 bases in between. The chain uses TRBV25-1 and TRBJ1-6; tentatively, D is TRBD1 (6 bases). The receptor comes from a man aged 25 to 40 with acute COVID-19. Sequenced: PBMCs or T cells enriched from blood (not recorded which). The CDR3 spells CASSNTGRNSPLHF. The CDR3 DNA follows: TGTGCCAGCAGTAACACAGGGCGGAATTCACCCCTCCACTTT.